Listed here are 12 T cell receptor beta chains from one sample, sequenced in a study of beta chain features in type 1 diabetes. Every bit of the isolated RNA underwent reverse transcription, so sequencing read expressed TCRB transcripts. Libraries were prepared by immunoSEQ multiplex PCR; TCRdb keeps only in-frame clonotypes and omits some of them. The sample has 900,000 or so clones, 15% to 20% seen once; the top ten hold 0.02% to 0.03%. The sequencing input was naive CD4+ T cells from blood. The receptors shown here come from a woman aged 18-29 years in good health.

The chain is built from TRBV6-5 and TRBJ2-1; D remains ambiguous. The V end lost 2 bases, the J end lost 8 bases, and 7 bases lay between the germline ends. The CDR3 is 12 residues long. CDR1 MNHEY and CDR2 SVGAGI come from the germline V gene. The CDR3 DNA sequence: TGTGCCAGCAGTTACGGGTTCGATGAGCAGTTCTTC. Translating gives CASSYGFDEQFF.

The gene calls are TRBV7-9 and TRBJ2-1, with 7 nucleotides matching TRBD2. Per germline, CDR1 SEHNR and CDR2 FQNEAQ (reference sequence). This CDR3 contains 17 residues. Trimming at V came to 5 bases and at J to 2 bases, leaving 12 bases not matched to a gene. Written as DNA, the CDR3 is TGTGCCAGCAGCACGGCGGGGGTCACGGGAGCCTACAATGAGCAGTTCTTC. As protein: CASSTAGVTGAYNEQFF.

The chain uses TRBV6-5 and TRBJ2-7, with 12 nucleotides matching TRBD2. V dropped 7 bases and J dropped 5; count of bases not matched to a gene: 9. The CDR3 length is 15 residues. Per the germline V gene, CDR1 is MNHEY and CDR2 is SVGAGI. CDR3 DNA sequence: TGTGCCAGCAATCCAGGACTAGCGGGATTTGACGAGCAGTACTTC. Its protein is CASNPGLAGFDEQYF.

This clone has a handful of counts. The V gene is TRBV9, the J gene TRBJ2-3; 7 nucleotides align to TRBD2. Germline assignment: CDR1 SGDLS and CDR2 YYNGEE. V dropped 5 bases and J dropped 0; count of bases not matched to a gene: 6. The length of the CDR3 is 15 residues. In nucleotides, the CDR3 is TGTGCCAGCAGTTTAGCGGGCTCTAGCACAGATACGCAGTATTTT. It translates to CASSLAGSSTDTQYF. The whole variable domain, filled in from reference TRBV9 and TRBJ2-3, reads DSGVTQTPKHLITATGQRVTLRCSPRSGDLSVYWYQQSLDQGLQFLIQYYNGEERAKGNILERFSAQQFPDLHSELNLSSLELGDSALYFCASSLAGSSTDTQYFGPGTRLTVL.

The genes are TRBV2 and TRBJ2-2; 13 bases line up with TRBD2. With 8 bases clipped from V and 1 base from J, the junction kept 4 bases outside the gene matches. This CDR3 has 16 residues. Germline V gene lookup returns CDR1 SNHLY and CDR2 FYNNEI. The CDR3 DNA reads TGTGCCAGCGTACGGACTAGCGGGAGGAACACCGGGGAGCTGTTTTTT. It encodes CASVRTSGRNTGELFF.

The gene calls are TRBV6-6 and TRBJ2-1, with D possibly TRBD2 on 6 matching bases. V dropped 10 bases and J dropped 8 bases, with 21 bases sitting between them. The CDR3 has 14 amino acids. CDR1 and CDR2 from the germline V gene are MNHNY and SVGAGI (reference sequence). CDR3: CATNPRDGGHEQFF. CDR3 DNA sequence: TGTGCCACCAACCCCCGGGACGGGGGTCATGAGCAGTTCTTC.

This clone was counted a few times. The chain has TRBV4-2 and TRBJ2-2, with D tentatively TRBD2 (6 bases). The CDR3 contains 17 residues. V was trimmed by 7 bases and J by 3 bases, leaving 21 bases between them. The V gene's germline CDR1 is LGHNA and CDR2 YNFKEQ. This chain's CDR3 is CASTPGNTGEYTGELFF. In DNA, the CDR3 is TGTGCCAGCACCCCCGGAAACACGGGAGAGTACACCGGGGAGCTGTTTTTT.

In this sample, this clone turned up a few times. The chain couples TRBV27 to TRBJ1-1, with 7 bases aligning to TRBD1. V was clipped by 6 bases and J by 4 bases; unmatched bases: 8. This CDR3 has 14 amino acids. Germline CDR1 is MNHEY and CDR2 is SMNVEV (reference sequence). The chain's CDR3 is CASRPDRVGTEAFF. The DNA of the CDR3 is TGTGCCAGCAGACCCGACAGGGTGGGCACTGAAGCTTTCTTT.

J is TRBJ2-3 and V is TRBV2; D uncertain. CDR1 is SNHLY and CDR2 is FYNNEI in the germline V gene. CDR3 length equals 12 residues. Trimming pared 8 bases from V and 4 bases from J, leaving 10 bases between. CDR3 DNA sequence: TGTGCCAGCCGATCTCGGGCAGATACGCAGTATTTT. The encoded protein is CASRSRADTQYF. The variable domain in full, with the rest retrieved from reference TRBV2 and TRBJ2-3, is EPEVTQTPSHQVTQMGQEVILRCVPISNHLYFYWYRQILGQKVEFLVSFYNNEISEKSEIFDDQFSVERPDGSNFTLKIRSTKLEDSAMYFCASRSRADTQYFGPGTRLTVL.

This clone was counted only a few times. V usage is TRBV29-1 and J usage is TRBJ2-7; 8 bases are a match to TRBD1. J gave up 3 bases and V 6 bases, and 4 bases lay outside the gene matches. This CDR3 contains 12 residues. Germline CDR1 SQVTM, CDR2 ANQGSEA. CDR3 sequence (DNA): TGCAGCGTCCGGACAGGGAACTACGAGCAGTACTTC. Residues: CSVRTGNYEQYF.

V is TRBV7-8 and J is TRBJ2-6, with 11 positions matching TRBD1. The CDR3 loop spans 19 amino acids. V trimming: 3 bases; J trimming: 1 base; junction bases outside the gene matches: 8. The germline gives CDR1 SGHVS, CDR2 FQNEAQ. The CDR3 DNA reads as TGTGCCAGCAGCTTCCGGACAGGGGGCGTTCGATCTGGGGCCAACGTCCTGACTTTC. Protein product: CASSFRTGGVRSGANVLTF.

J is TRBJ1-2 and V is TRBV28; D unclear. Trimming cost V 6 bases and J 3 bases, with 20 bases left between them. Germline CDR1 and CDR2: MDHEN and SYDVKM. This CDR3 is 16 amino acids long. CDR3 loop: CASSSIVLGLDYGYTF. CDR3 DNA sequence: TGTGCCAGCAGCTCCATCGTGCTCGGTTTAGACTATGGCTACACCTTC.